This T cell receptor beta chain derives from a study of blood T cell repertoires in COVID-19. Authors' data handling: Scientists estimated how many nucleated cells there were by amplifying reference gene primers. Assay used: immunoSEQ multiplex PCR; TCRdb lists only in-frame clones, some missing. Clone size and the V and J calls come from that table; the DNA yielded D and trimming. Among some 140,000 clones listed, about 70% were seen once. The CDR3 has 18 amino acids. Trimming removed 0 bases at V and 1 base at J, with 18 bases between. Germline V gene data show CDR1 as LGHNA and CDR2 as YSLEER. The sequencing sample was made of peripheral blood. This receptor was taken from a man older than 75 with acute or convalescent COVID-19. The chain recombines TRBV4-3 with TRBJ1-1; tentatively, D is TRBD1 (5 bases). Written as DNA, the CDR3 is TGCGCCAGCAGCCAAGATTACCTCTCAGGGCTGGGGAACACTGAAGCTTTCTTT. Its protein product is CASSQDYLSGLGNTEAFF.